The clone carrying this T cell receptor (beta chain) was counted ten times or more. The data derive from a study of early T cells in non-severe SARS-CoV-2 infection. Study in general: Unpaired chains resulted from sequencing bulk RNA of unsorted whole blood.

Researchers attached unique molecular identifiers to individual cDNA molecules. TCRdb reanalysed the 5' RACE reads using MiXCR and keeps one entry per CDR3 protein. The sample has approximately 99,000 distinct CDR3 sequences, about 12% seen once. V shed 5 bases and J shed 11 bases, with 9 bases lying between them. From germline, CDR1 is KGHDR and CDR2 SFDVKD. This CDR3 has 11 residues. This chain uses TRBV24-1 with TRBJ2-1; D gene ambiguous. The source of this sequence is an adult who was a healthcare worker with PCR-confirmed SARS-CoV-2 infection or an uninfected control (not recorded which). Sequencing used whole blood. The CDR3 loop is CATSGGFKQFF. The CDR3 coding sequence is TGTGCCACCAGTGGAGGTTTTAAGCAGTTCTTC.